These 11 T cell receptor beta chains share one sample of origin, sequenced in a study of shared clonotypes between healthy human individuals. TCRdb keeps only in-frame clones here, not all; method: immunoSEQ multiplex PCR. The sample contains around 450,000 clones, 79% of which appear only once. Sequences were obtained from PBMCs. The source of these receptors is a woman between 35 and 50 years old in good health. Some clones in this sample may be carry-over from other donors' samples.

Points on this clone: Its ends do not fully match the called genes, so a read error is possible. The genes are TRBV14 and TRBJ2-5, with no clear D. The CDR3 length is 15 residues. Germline V CDR1 and CDR2: SGHDN, FVKESK. CDR3 bases: TGTGCCAGCAGCCCCCCCGGTGGCGCGCAAGGGACCCAGTACTTC. It yields the protein CASSPPGGAQGTQYF.

This clone showed up just a few times. The V gene is TRBV19, the J gene TRBJ2-2; 11 positions agree with TRBD2. Germline V gene lookup returns CDR1 LNHDA and CDR2 SQIVND (reference sequence). The V and J ends lost 10 bases and 6 bases, in that order; junction bases with no gene match: 13. The CDR3 runs to 16 residues. The CDR3 protein is CATSAGLSGRAGELFF. The CDR3 DNA is TGTGCCACCTCAGCGGGCCTTAGCGGGAGGGCCGGGGAGCTGTTTTTT.

The CDR3 DNA reads as TGTGCCAGCACCCTCGGAGCGGGGTCCTACAATGAGCAGTTCTTC. Translating it yields CASTLGAGSYNEQFF. V and J are TRBV11-2 and TRBJ2-1, with TRBD2 matching over 7 bases. Per germline, CDR1 SGHAT and CDR2 FQNNGV. CDR3 size: 15 residues. V trimming: 7 bases; J trimming: 1 base; junction bases outside the gene matches: 7.

The chain couples TRBV27 to TRBJ2-5; 7 bases agree with TRBD1. This CDR3 region has 16 residues. V lost 5 bases, J lost 5 bases, and 14 bases stayed unmatched. The germline CDR1 and CDR2 sequences are MNHEY and SMNVEV (reference sequence). This chain's CDR3 is CASSLEGQESVETQYF. In DNA form, the CDR3 reads TGTGCCAGCAGTCTCGAAGGACAGGAGTCTGTGGAGACCCAGTACTTC.

This chain uses TRBV7-2 with TRBJ1-1; unclear D gene. There are 15 residues in the CDR3. V was shortened by 1 base and J by 1 base, with 10 bases between the two germline ends. Germline V gives CDR1 SGHTA, CDR2 FQGNSA. CDR3 region: CASSLVALQNTEAFF. The CDR3, as DNA: TGTGCCAGCAGCTTAGTGGCGTTACAGAACACTGAAGCTTTCTTT.

J is TRBJ2-7 and V is TRBV7-9; tentatively, D is TRBD2 (6 bases). This CDR3 region has 17 residues. Trimming cost V 1 base and J 0 bases, with 16 bases left between them. Germline-derived CDR1 and CDR2 are SEHNR and FQNEAQ (reference sequence). This CDR3 reads CASSLVWLEGSSYEQYF. The CDR3 nucleotides read TGTGCCAGCAGCTTAGTTTGGCTGGAGGGAAGCTCCTACGAGCAGTACTTC.

The gene calls are TRBV10-3 and TRBJ1-5; 7 bases line up with TRBD1. Germline V CDR1 and CDR2: ENHRY, SYGVKD. Trimming cost V 1 base and J 5 bases; bases outside gene matches: 5. The CDR3 loop spans 15 amino acids. The DNA of the CDR3 is TGTGCCATCAGTGAGTTCAGGGGGAGGGATCAGCCCCAGCATTTT. This sequence encodes CAISEFRGRDQPQHF.

V usage is TRBV5-1 and J usage is TRBJ2-2; D call uncertain. The CDR3 runs 13 residues. CDR1 is SGHRS, CDR2 YFSETQ, per germline. The ends were cut back, 3 bases at V and 7 bases at J, with 10 bases in the middle. This CDR3 reads CASSSTLGGELFF. CDR3 bases: TGCGCCAGCAGCTCCACCTTAGGCGGGGAGCTGTTTTTT.

This chain links TRBV5-1 with TRBJ1-3, with a tentative D call TRBD1 (5 bases). V was clipped by 2 bases and J by 0 bases, with 6 bases between them. Germline V gene data show CDR1 as SGHRS and CDR2 as YFSETQ. The CDR3 covers 14 residues. CDR3 region: CASSFGASGNTIYF. The CDR3 nucleotides are TGCGCCAGCAGCTTTGGGGCCTCTGGAAACACCATATATTTT.

The rearrangement joins TRBV2 to TRBJ1-4; 7 nucleotides agree with TRBD1. The CDR3 is 16 amino acids. The J segment lost 4 bases and the V segment lost 2 bases, leaving 7 bases of the junction unmatched. CDR1 and CDR2 from the germline V gene are SNHLY and FYNNEI. CDR3 sequence: CASSEQGGGLNEKLFF. The CDR3 DNA reads as TGTGCCAGCAGTGAACAGGGGGGGGGCCTTAATGAAAAACTGTTTTTT.

The chain recombines TRBV5-1 with TRBJ1-5; D is unclear. V lost 0 bases, J lost 3 bases, and 10 bases lay in between. Per germline, CDR1 SGHRS and CDR2 YFSETQ. The CDR3 sequence is 15 residues long. CDR3 in amino acids: CASSLAGQVNQPQHF. The CDR3 nucleotides read TGCGCCAGCAGCTTGGCCGGGCAGGTCAATCAGCCCCAGCATTTT.